This T cell receptor beta chain was captured in a study of spatial heterogeneity in lung cancer. Across the whole study: Follow-up PBMC samples were sequenced when available, at a median of roughly 25 months after resection.

Time point noted: blood at routine non-recurrence follow-up after resection. Germline V CDR1 and CDR2: SGHRS, YFSETQ. The CDR3 totals 15 residues. V lost 2 bases, J lost 5 bases, and 6 bases stayed unmatched. TCRdb reanalysed the 5' RACE reads using MiXCR and keeps one entry per CDR3 protein. The sample records roughly 15,000 distinct CDR3 sequences, roughly 19% being singletons. This clonotype was detected only a few times. The input for sequencing was PBMCs, taken at follow-up. The TCR originated in a male donor with early-stage non-small cell lung cancer. V usage is TRBV5-1 and J usage is TRBJ2-5; 10 bases match TRBD2. The CDR3 DNA reads TGCGCCAGCAGCTTTTCGGGGACTAGCGTGGAGACCCAGTACTTC. The encoded protein is CASSFSGTSVETQYF. Full variable domain (remainder filled in from reference TRBV5-1 and TRBJ2-5): KAGVTQTPRYLIKTRGQQVTLSCSPISGHRSVSWYQQTPGQGLQFLFEYFSETQRNKGNFPGRFSGRQFSNSRSEMNVSTLELGDSALYLCASSFSGTSVETQYFGPGTRLLVL.